The rows below give T cell receptor beta chains drawn from one sample of a study of identical twins. TCRdb independently ran MiXCR on the 5' RACE reads; one entry per CDR3 protein. The sample contains 300,000 to 400,000 distinct CDR3 sequences, roughly an eighth of which appear only once. The data also belong to a second study, concerning yellow fever vaccine responses in identical twins.

The sample was CD8+ T cells sorted from blood. These receptor sequences come from a woman aged 18-30 years in good health. CDR3s leave out the opening cysteine and the closing phenylalanine or tryptophan. Part of the rows lack a size; the others show once, few, many or a class for expanded clones.

size: many; J: TRBJ1-1; V: TRBV7-9; CDR3: ASSIGGTEAF
size: .; J: TRBJ1-1; V: TRBV24-1; CDR3: ATSHGPMNTEAF
size: .; J: TRBJ1-4; V: TRBV12-3/TRBV12-4; CDR3: ASSPGTVEWNEKLF
size: many; J: TRBJ1-4; V: TRBV4-1; CDR3: ASSQDSGEKLF
size: few; J: TRBJ2-5; V: TRBV2; CDR3: ASPRRTSGKETQY
size: few; J: TRBJ1-2; V: TRBV29-1; CDR3: SVEDNPPDSGNYGYT
size: few; J: TRBJ2-3; V: TRBV6-1; CDR3: ASSEILRGWGTDTQY
size: few; J: TRBJ2-2; V: TRBV3-1; CDR3: ASSQIEVAGNTGELF
size: many; J: TRBJ2-7; V: TRBV12-3/TRBV12-4; CDR3: ASSGAPFEQY
size: .; J: TRBJ2-1; V: TRBV29-1; CDR3: SVETTGGEPNEQF
size: few; J: TRBJ2-7; V: TRBV7-9; CDR3: ASSPGGGQY
size: few; J: TRBJ2-7; V: TRBV10-3; CDR3: AISEQWSGKTYEQY
size: few; J: TRBJ1-2; V: TRBV20-1; CDR3: SARPGGGGYT
size: .; J: TRBJ2-7; V: TRBV20-1; CDR3: SANNERESFEQY
size: .; J: TRBJ2-1; V: TRBV3-1; CDR3: ASSQDLTSSMNEQF
size: .; J: TRBJ2-5; V: TRBV12-5; CDR3: ASGLGRGETQY
size: few; J: TRBJ2-2; V: TRBV7-9; CDR3: ASSFTPDNTGELF
size: few; J: TRBJ2-1; V: TRBV9; CDR3: ASSVGYSYNEQF
size: .; J: TRBJ1-1; V: TRBV27; CDR3: ASREGAGEAF
size: many; J: TRBJ1-1; V: TRBV12-3/TRBV12-4; CDR3: ASIPTARGTEAF
size: .; J: TRBJ1-6; V: TRBV5-1; CDR3: ASSLAVGGYNSPLH
size: .; J: TRBJ2-3; V: TRBV3-1; CDR3: ASSPIWRAGEKSTDTQY
size: few; J: TRBJ2-1; V: TRBV3-1; CDR3: ASSQDSSGLSNEQF
size: .; J: TRBJ2-5; V: TRBV27; CDR3: ASSPRGGRWETQY
size: few; J: TRBJ1-3; V: TRBV12-3/TRBV12-4; CDR3: ASSVWGSGNTIY
size: many; J: TRBJ1-2; V: TRBV10-3; CDR3: AISGTGVDYGYT
size: few; J: TRBJ2-2; V: TRBV5-1; CDR3: ASSLDLAGGFGELF
size: few; J: TRBJ2-3; V: TRBV7-9; CDR3: ASSFLEGSGDTQY
size: many; J: TRBJ1-1; V: TRBV27; CDR3: ASSYYPGQGYTEAF
size: few; J: TRBJ2-3; V: TRBV20-1; CDR3: SAGGLAGDDTQY
size: .; J: TRBJ2-1; V: TRBV7-8; CDR3: ASSTGLAVTSQF
size: .; J: TRBJ2-3; V: TRBV9; CDR3: ASSVGREPDTQY
size: few; J: TRBJ2-1; V: TRBV24-1; CDR3: ATSALGGQGSDEQF
size: .; J: TRBJ2-1; V: TRBV27; CDR3: ASSLISGYYNEQF
size: many; J: TRBJ2-7; V: TRBV12-3/TRBV12-4; CDR3: ASRPTGTGPNYEQY
size: few; J: TRBJ2-7; V: TRBV27; CDR3: ASSTGTGDYEQY
size: .; J: TRBJ1-6; V: TRBV15; CDR3: ATSRDRGPNSPLH
size: few; J: TRBJ2-3; V: TRBV12-5; CDR3: ASGSEGLAGGTDTQY
size: .; J: TRBJ1-4; V: TRBV20-1; CDR3: SARKGGTNEKLF
size: few; J: TRBJ2-3; V: TRBV20-1; CDR3: SARLAGGHIGTDTQY
size: many; J: TRBJ2-3; V: TRBV4-1; CDR3: ASSQEVTGSDTQY